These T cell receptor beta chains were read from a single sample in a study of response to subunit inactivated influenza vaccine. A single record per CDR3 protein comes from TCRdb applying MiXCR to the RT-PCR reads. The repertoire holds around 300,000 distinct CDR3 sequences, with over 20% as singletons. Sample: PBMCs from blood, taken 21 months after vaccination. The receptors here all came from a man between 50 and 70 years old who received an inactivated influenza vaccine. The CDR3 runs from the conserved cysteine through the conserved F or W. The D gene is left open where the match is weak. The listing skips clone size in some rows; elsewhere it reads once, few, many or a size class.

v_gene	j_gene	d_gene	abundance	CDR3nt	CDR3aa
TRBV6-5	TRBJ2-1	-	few	TGTGCCAGCAGTTACTCATCGTACAATGAGCAGTTCTTC	CASSYSSYNEQFF
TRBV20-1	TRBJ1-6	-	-	TGCAGTGCGAACCGGCCTGGGTTGGGATCCTATAATTCACCCCTCCACTTT	CSANRPGLGSYNSPLHF
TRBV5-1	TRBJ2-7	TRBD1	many	TGCGCCAGCAGCTTAAGAGGTGGGACAGTCTCAACGGGGGAGCAGTACTTC	CASSLRGGTVSTGEQYF
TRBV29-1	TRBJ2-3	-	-	TGCAGCCACACGGGGTCCATAGCAGATACGCAGTATTTT	CSHTGSIADTQYF
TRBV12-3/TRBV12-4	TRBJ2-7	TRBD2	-	TGTGCCAGCAGTTTAAGCGGGAGAGGGTACGAGCAGTACTTC	CASSLSGRGYEQYF
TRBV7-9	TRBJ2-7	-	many	TGTGCCAGCAGCTTAGCGTTTAACAGTGACAGTAGCGAGCAGTACTTC	CASSLAFNSDSSEQYF
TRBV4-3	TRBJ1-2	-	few	TGCGCCAGCAGTCGAACAGGGTACTATGGCTACACCTTC	CASSRTGYYGYTF
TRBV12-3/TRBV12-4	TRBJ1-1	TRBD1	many	TGTGCCAGCAATTTGGGGACAGGGTTCTCTGAAGCTTTCTTT	CASNLGTGFSEAFF
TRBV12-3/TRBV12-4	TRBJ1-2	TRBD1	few	TGTGCCAGCAGCTTAACAGGGGGCGCAGACTATGGCTACACCTTC	CASSLTGGADYGYTF
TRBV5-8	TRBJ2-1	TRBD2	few	TGTGCCAGCAGCTTGGCCAGACTAGCGGGATTCCATGAGCAGTTCTTC	CASSLARLAGFHEQFF
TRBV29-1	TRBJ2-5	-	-	TGCAGCGTTGGGGCCGTTGGGGAGACCCAGTACTTC	CSVGAVGETQYF
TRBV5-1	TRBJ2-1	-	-	TGCGCCAGCAGCTTGTTCCGCCCGGCGATGACACGGTACAATGAGCAGTTCTTC	CASSLFRPAMTRYNEQFF
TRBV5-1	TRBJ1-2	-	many	TGCGCCAGCAGCTTGGAGGGACCGGGCGGCTACACCTTC	CASSLEGPGGYTF
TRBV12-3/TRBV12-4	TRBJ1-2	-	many	TGTGCCAGCAGTTTAGCGGGAGGGGCTGGCTACACCTTC	CASSLAGGAGYTF
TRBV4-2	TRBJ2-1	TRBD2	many	TGTGCCAGCAGCCTCGGACTAGCGGACAATGAGCAGTTCTTC	CASSLGLADNEQFF
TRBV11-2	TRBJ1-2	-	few	TGTGCCAGCAGCTTATCCATTGACCGGGACGGCCATGGCTACACCTTC	CASSLSIDRDGHGYTF
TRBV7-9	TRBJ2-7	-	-	TGTGCCAGCAGCCCGCCGCCGGGACACTCCTACGAGCAGTACTTC	CASSPPPGHSYEQYF
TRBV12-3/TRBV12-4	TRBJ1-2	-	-	TGTGCCAGCAGTTTAGTTGGTCGCTATGGCTACACCTTC	CASSLVGRYGYTF
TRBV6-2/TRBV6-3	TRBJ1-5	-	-	TGTGCCAGCAGCCCTGGAAGCGGTCATCACAGCAATCAGCCCCAGCATTTT	CASSPGSGHHSNQPQHF
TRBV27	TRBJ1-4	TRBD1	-	TGTGCCAGCAGTTTATCGGGACAGGGGCGCGAAAAACTGTTTTTT	CASSLSGQGREKLFF
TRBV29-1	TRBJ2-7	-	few	TGCAGCGTTGAAGGGGGGATTCGCGAGCAGTACTTC	CSVEGGIREQYF